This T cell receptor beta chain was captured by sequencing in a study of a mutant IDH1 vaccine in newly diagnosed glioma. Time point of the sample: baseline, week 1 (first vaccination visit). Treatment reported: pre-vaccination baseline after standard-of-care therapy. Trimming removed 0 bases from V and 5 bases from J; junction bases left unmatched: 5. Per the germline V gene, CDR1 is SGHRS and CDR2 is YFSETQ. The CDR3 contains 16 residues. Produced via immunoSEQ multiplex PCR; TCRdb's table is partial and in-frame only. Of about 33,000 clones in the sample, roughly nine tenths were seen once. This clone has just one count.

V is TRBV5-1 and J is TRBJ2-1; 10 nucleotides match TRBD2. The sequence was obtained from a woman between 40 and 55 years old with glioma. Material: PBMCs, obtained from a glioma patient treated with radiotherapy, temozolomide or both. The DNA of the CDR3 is TGCGCCAGCAGCTTGGGAATAGCGGGGGGAGACAATGAGCAGTTCTTC. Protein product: CASSLGIAGGDNEQFF.